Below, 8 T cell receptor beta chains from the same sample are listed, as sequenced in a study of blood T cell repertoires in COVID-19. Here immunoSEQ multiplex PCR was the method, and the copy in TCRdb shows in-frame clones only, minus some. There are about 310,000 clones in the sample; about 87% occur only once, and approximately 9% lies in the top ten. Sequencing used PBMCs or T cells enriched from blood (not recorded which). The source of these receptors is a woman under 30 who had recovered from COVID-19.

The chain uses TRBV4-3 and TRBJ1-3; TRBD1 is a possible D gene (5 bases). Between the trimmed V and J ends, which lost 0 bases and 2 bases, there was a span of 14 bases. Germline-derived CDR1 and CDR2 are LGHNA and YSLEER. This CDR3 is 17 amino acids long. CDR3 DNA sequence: TGCGCCAGCAGCCAAGATGGGGGGGTTTGGCCTGGAAACACCATATATTTT. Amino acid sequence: CASSQDGGVWPGNTIYF.

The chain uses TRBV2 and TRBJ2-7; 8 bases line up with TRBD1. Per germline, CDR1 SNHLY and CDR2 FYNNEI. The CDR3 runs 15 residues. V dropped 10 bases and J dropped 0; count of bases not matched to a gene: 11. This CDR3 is CATTPRDRRSYEQYF. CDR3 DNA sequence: TGTGCCACTACACCCCGGGACAGGCGCTCCTACGAGCAGTACTTC. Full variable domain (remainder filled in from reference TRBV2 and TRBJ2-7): EPEVTQTPSHQVTQMGQEVILRCVPISNHLYFYWYRQILGQKVEFLVSFYNNEISEKSEIFDDQFSVERPDGSNFTLKIRSTKLEDSAMYFCATTPRDRRSYEQYFGPGTRLTVT.

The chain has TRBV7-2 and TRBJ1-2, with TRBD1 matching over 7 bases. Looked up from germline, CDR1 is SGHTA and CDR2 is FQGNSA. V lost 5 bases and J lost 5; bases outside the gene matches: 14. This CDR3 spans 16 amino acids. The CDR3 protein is CASSQQNRGGQYGYTF. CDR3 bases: TGTGCCAGCAGCCAACAGAACAGGGGCGGCCAATATGGCTACACCTTC.

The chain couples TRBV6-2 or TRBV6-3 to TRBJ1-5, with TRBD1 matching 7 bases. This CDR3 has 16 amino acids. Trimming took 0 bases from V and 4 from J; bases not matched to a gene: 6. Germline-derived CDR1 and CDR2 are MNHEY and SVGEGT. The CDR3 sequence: CASSYSLGRGNQPQHF. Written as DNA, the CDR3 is TGTGCCAGCAGTTACTCACTGGGCAGGGGGAATCAGCCCCAGCATTTT.

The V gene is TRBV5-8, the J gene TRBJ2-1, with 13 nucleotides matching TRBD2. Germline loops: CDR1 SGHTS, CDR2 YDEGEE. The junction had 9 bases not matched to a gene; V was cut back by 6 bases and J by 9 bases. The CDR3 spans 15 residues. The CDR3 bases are TGTGCCAGCACCAGACTAGCGGGGGGCCAGAGTGAGCAGTTCTTC. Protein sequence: CASTRLAGGQSEQFF.

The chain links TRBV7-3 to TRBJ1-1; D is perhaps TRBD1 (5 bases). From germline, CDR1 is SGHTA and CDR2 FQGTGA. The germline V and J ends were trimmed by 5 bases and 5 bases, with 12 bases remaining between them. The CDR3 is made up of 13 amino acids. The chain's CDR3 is CASSIQVRTEAFF. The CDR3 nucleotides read TGTGCCAGCAGCATACAGGTGAGGACTGAAGCTTTCTTT.

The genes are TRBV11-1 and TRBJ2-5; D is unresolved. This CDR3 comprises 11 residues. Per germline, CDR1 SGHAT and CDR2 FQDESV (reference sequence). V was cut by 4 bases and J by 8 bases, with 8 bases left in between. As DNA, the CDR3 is TGTGCCAGCAGCTCGCGGCGAACCCAGTACTTC. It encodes CASSSRRTQYF.

The DNA of the CDR3 is TGTGCCAGCAGCCATGTGACAGGGGGCTCCTACGAGCAGTACTTC. This translates into CASSHVTGGSYEQYF. The chain couples TRBV3-1 (or the pseudogene TRBV3-2) to TRBJ2-7; 9 bases fit TRBD1. In germline, CDR1 is LGHDT, CDR2 YNNKEL (reference sequence). The CDR3 contains 15 residues. V was pared by 3 bases and J by 0 bases, with 3 bases of the junction left unmatched.